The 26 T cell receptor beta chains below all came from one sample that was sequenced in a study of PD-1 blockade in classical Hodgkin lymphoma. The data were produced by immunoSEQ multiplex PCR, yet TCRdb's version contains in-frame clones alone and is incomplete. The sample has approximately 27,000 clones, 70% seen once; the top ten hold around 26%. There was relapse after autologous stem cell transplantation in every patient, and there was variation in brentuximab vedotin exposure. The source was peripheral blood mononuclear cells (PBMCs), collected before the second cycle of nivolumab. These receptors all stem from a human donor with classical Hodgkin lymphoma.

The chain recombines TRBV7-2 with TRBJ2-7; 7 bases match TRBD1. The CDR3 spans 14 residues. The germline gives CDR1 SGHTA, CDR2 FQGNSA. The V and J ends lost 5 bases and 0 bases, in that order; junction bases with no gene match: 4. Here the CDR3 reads CASSGDRPSYEQYF. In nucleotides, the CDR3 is TGTGCCAGCAGCGGGGACAGACCCTCCTACGAGCAGTACTTC.

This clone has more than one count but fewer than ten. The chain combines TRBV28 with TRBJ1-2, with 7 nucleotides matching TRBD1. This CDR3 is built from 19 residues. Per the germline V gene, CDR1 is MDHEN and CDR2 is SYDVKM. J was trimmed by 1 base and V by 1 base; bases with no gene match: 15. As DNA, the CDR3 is TGTGCCAGCAGTTTATTAAGGTTGGGACAGCAACCATTTAACTATGGCTACACCTTC. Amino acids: CASSLLRLGQQPFNYGYTF.

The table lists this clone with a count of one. The CDR3 DNA sequence: TGTGCCAGCAGTCCCGGGGCGTACAATGAGCAGTTCTTC. Residues: CASSPGAYNEQFF. The chain links TRBV28 to TRBJ2-1; perhaps D is TRBD1 or TRBD2 (5 bases each). Trimming removed 5 bases from V and 4 bases from J, with 9 bases in between. From germline, CDR1 is MDHEN and CDR2 SYDVKM. The CDR3 sequence is 13 residues long.

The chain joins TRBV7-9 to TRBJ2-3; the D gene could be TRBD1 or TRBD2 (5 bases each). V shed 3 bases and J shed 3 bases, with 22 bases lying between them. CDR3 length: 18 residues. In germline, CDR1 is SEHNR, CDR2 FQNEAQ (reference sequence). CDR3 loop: CASSFLPQGRLPTDTQYF. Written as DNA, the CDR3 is TGTGCCAGCAGCTTCCTCCCGCAGGGACGTCTCCCGACAGATACGCAGTATTTT.

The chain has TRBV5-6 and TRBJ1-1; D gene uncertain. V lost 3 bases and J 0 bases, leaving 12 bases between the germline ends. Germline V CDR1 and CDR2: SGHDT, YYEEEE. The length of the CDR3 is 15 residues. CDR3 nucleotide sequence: TGTGCCAGCAGCTACCCAGAGACAATGAACACTGAAGCTTTCTTT. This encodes CASSYPETMNTEAFF.

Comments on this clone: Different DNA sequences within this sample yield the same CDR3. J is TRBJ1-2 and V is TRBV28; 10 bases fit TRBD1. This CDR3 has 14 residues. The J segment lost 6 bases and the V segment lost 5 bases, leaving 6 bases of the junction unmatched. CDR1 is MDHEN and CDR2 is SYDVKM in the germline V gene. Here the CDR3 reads CASSLPGQGHGYTF. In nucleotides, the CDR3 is TGTGCCAGCAGTCTCCCGGGACAGGGGCATGGCTACACCTTC.

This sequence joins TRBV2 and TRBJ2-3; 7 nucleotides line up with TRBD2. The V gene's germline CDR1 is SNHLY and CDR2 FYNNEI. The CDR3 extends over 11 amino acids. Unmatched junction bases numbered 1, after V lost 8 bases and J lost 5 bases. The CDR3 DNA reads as TGTGCCAGCGGGGGGGGAGATACGCAGTATTTT. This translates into CASGGGDTQYF.

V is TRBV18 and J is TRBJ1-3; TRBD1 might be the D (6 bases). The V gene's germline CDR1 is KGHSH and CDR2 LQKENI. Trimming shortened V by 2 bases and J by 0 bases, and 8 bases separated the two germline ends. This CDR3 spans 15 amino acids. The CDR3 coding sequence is TGTGCCAGCTCACCAACACAGGGCTCTGGAAACACCATATATTTT. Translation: CASSPTQGSGNTIYF.

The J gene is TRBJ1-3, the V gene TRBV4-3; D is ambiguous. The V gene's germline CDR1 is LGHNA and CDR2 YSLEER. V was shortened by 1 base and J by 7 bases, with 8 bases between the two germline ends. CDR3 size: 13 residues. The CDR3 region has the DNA TGCGCCAGCAGCCAAGTACGAGGGAACACCATATATTTT. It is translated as CASSQVRGNTIYF.

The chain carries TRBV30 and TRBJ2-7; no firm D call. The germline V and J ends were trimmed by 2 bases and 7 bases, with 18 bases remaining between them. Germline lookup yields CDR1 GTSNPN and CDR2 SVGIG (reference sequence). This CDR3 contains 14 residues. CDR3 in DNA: TGTGCCTGGAGTATGAAGTACCCCTACGCTGAGCAGTACTTC. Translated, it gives CAWSMKYPYAEQYF. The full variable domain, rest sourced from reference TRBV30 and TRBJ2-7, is SQTIHQWPATLVQPVGSPLSLECTVEGTSNPNLYWYRQAAGRGLQLLFYSVGIGQISSEVPQNLSASRPQDRQFILSSKKLLLSDSGFYLCAWSMKYPYAEQYFGPGTRLTVT.

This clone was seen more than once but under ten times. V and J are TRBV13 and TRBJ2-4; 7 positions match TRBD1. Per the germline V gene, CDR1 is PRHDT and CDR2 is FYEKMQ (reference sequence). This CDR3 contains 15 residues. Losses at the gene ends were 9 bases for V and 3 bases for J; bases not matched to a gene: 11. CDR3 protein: CASSTGFPLKNIQYF. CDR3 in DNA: TGTGCCAGTTCGACAGGGTTCCCACTCAAAAACATTCAGTACTTC.

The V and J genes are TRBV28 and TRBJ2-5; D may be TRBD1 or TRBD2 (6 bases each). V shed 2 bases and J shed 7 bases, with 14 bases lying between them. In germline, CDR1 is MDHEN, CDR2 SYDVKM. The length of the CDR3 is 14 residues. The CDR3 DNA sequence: TGTGCCAGCAGTTTAGGGGGGCGAGTAGGGACCCAGTACTTC. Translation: CASSLGGRVGTQYF.

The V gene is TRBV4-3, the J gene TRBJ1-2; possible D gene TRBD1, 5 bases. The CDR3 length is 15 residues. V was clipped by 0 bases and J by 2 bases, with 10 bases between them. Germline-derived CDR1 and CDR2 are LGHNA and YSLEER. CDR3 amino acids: CASSQDTGANYGYTF. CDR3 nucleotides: TGCGCCAGCAGCCAAGATACAGGAGCCAACTATGGCTACACCTTC.

In DNA form, the CDR3 reads TGTGCCAGCAGGGGGACTTTCGGCCAGGGTGAGCAGTTCTTC. As protein: CASRGTFGQGEQFF. The V and J genes are TRBV2 and TRBJ2-1; the D gene is possibly TRBD2 (6 bases). The CDR3 sequence is 14 residues long. V was pared by 6 bases and J by 9 bases, with 18 bases between. CDR1 is SNHLY and CDR2 is FYNNEI in the germline V gene.

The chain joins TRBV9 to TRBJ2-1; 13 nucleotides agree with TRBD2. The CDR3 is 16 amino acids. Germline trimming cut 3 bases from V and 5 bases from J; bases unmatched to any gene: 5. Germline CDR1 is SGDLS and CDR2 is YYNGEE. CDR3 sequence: CASSAPGTSGNNEQFF. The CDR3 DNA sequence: TGTGCCAGCAGCGCCCCCGGGACTAGCGGGAACAATGAGCAGTTCTTC.

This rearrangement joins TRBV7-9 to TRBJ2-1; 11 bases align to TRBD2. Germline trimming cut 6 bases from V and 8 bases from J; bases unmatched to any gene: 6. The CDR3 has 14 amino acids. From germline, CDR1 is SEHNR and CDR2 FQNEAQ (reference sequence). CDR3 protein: CASRHIAGGHEQFF. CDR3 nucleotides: TGTGCCAGCAGACATATAGCGGGGGGGCATGAGCAGTTCTTC.

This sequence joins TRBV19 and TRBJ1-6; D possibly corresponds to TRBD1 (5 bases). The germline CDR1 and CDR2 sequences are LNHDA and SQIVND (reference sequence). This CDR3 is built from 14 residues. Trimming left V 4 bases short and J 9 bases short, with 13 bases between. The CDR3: CASSTLGGGSPLHF. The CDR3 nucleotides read TGTGCCAGTAGTACCCTGGGGGGTGGTTCACCCCTCCACTTT.

In DNA, the CDR3 is TGTGCCAGCAGCAACAAAAACATTCAGTACTTC. It translates to CASSNKNIQYF. The chain is built from TRBV6-6 and TRBJ2-4; D remains ambiguous. There are 11 residues in the CDR3. Trimming stripped 6 bases from V and 3 bases from J, with 3 bases between. Germline CDR1 and CDR2: MNHNY and SVGAGI (reference sequence).

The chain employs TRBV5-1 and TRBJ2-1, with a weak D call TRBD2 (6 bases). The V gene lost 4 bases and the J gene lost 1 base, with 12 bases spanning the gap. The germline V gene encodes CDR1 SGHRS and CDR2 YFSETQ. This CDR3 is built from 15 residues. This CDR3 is CASSHGTHSYNEQFF. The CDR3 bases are TGCGCCAGCAGCCACGGGACTCATTCCTACAATGAGCAGTTCTTC.

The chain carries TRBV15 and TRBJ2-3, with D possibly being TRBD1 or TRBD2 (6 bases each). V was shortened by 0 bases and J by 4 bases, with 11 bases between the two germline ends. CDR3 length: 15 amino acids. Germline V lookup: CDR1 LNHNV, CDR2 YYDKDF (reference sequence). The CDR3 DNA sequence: TGTGCCACCAGCAGAGATCAGGGGAGGTCAGATACGCAGTATTTT. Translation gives CATSRDQGRSDTQYF.

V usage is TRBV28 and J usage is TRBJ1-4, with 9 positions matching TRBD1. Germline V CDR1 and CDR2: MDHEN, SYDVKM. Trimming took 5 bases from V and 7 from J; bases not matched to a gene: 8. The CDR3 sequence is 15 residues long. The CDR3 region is CASSQPRQGGEKLFF. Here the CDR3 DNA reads TGTGCCAGCAGTCAACCGCGACAGGGGGGTGAAAAACTGTTTTTT.

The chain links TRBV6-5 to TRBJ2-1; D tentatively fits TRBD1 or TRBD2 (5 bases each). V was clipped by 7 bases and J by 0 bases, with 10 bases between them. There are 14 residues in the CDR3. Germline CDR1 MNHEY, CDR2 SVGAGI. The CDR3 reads CASTKRGSYNEQFF. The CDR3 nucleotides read TGTGCCAGCACTAAGAGGGGCTCCTACAATGAGCAGTTCTTC.

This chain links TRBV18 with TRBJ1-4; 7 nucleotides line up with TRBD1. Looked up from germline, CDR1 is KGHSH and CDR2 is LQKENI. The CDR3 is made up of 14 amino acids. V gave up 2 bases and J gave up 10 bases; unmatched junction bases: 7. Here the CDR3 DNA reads TGTGCCAGCTCACCAACGGCAGGGGGGGTAAAACTGTTTTTT. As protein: CASSPTAGGVKLFF.

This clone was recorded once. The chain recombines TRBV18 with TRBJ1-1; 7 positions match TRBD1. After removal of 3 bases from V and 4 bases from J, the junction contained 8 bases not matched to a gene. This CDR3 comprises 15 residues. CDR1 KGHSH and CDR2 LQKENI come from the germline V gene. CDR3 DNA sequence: TGTGCCAGCTCACCGCAGCGACAGGGCCCCACTGAAGCTTTCTTT. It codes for CASSPQRQGPTEAFF.

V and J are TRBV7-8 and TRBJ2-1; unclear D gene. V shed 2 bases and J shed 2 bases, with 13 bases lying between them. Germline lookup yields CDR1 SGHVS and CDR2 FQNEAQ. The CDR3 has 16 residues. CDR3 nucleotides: TGTGCCAGCAGCTTATGGGCGGCGTCGGCCTACAATGAGCAGTTCTTC. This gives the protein CASSLWAASAYNEQFF.

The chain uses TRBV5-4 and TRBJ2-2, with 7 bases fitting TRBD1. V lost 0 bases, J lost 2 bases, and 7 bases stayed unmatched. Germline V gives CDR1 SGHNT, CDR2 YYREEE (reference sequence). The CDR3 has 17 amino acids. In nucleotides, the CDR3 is TGTGCCAGCAGCTTGGGGGGACAGAGTCTTAACACCGGGGAGCTGTTTTTT. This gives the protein CASSLGGQSLNTGELFF.